One sample yielded the 15 T cell receptor beta chains listed below, sequenced in a study of T cells after yellow fever vaccination. TCRdb used MiXCR to reprocess the 5' RACE reads, holding one entry per CDR3 protein. The sample contains approximately 140,000 distinct CDR3 sequences, over 7% of which appear only once. Sequencing was performed on CD4+ T cells sorted from PBMCs, taken 5 days after the yellow fever booster vaccination. The source is a man under 40 who received the YFV17D yellow fever vaccine.

This clonotype was seen ten or more times. This chain joins TRBV7-2 and TRBJ2-3; D unclear. The CDR3 covers 15 residues. Germline V gene lookup returns CDR1 SGHTA and CDR2 FQGNSA. V was clipped by 1 base and J by 1 base, with 9 bases between them. This CDR3 is CASSLVSAGTDTQYF. The CDR3 DNA sequence: TGTGCCAGCAGCTTAGTATCTGCGGGCACAGATACGCAGTATTTT.

This clonotype appeared many times. The rearrangement uses TRBV27 and TRBJ2-7; 8 bases are a match to TRBD1. Germline V gene data show CDR1 as MNHEY and CDR2 as SMNVEV (reference sequence). The V gene end was trimmed by 5 bases and the J gene end by 4 bases; junction bases not matched to a gene: 10. The CDR3 covers 15 residues. The CDR3 sequence is CASSHPDRVGYEQYF. The CDR3 region has the DNA TGTGCCAGCAGTCACCCGGACAGGGTGGGGTACGAGCAGTACTTC.

With regard to this clonotype: A read error may explain this, as a much larger clone is one base away. The chain joins TRBV30 to TRBJ2-2; D is uncertain. The CDR3 is 17 residues long. Germline V gene data show CDR1 as GTSNPN and CDR2 as SVGIG (reference sequence). V lost 3 bases, J lost 4 bases, and 21 bases lay in between. CDR3 coding DNA: TGTGCCTGGAGCATCGGCAGGCGTCTCCCCCCCACCGGGGAGCTGTTTTTT. It specifies CAWSIGRRLPPTGELFF.

This clonotype was seen at least ten times. This sequence joins TRBV7-8 and TRBJ1-4; D remains unclear. V was clipped by 1 base and J by 7 bases, with 7 bases between them. CDR1 is SGHVS and CDR2 is FQNEAQ in the germline V gene. The CDR3 covers 13 residues. CDR3 region: CASSLGGSEKLFF. CDR3 coding DNA: TGTGCCAGCAGCTTAGGCGGTTCTGAAAAACTGTTTTTT.

This clonotype was observed at least ten times. V and J are TRBV30 and TRBJ2-5, with no clear D. Trimming pared 0 bases from V and 4 bases from J, leaving 3 bases between. Germline loops: CDR1 GTSNPN, CDR2 SVGIG (reference sequence). The CDR3 spans 11 residues. Here the CDR3 reads CAWSVVETQYF. The DNA of the CDR3 is TGTGCCTGGAGTGTCGTAGAGACCCAGTACTTC. Combining the CDR3 with reference TRBV30 and TRBJ2-5 gives the whole variable domain SQTIHQWPATLVQPVGSPLSLECTVEGTSNPNLYWYRQAAGRGLQLLFYSVGIGQISSEVPQNLSASRPQDRQFILSSKKLLLSDSGFYLCAWSVVETQYFGPGTRLLVL.

Remarks on this clonotype: The junction does not match germline at one end; this may be a read error. V and J are TRBV5-1 and TRBJ1-2; 7 bases are a match to TRBD1. The CDR3 sequence is 13 residues long. From germline, CDR1 is SGHRS and CDR2 YFSETQ. CDR3 nucleotides: TGCGCCAGTAGCTTGGGTGACAGGGCCAGTTTCACCTTC. It yields the protein CASSLGDRASFTF. Drawing the rest from reference TRBV5-1 and TRBJ1-2, the complete variable domain is KAGVTQTPRYLIKTRGQQVTLSCSPISGHRSVSWYQQTPGQGLQFLFEYFSETQRNKGNFPGRFSGRQFSNSRSEMNVSTLELGDSALYLCASSLGDRASFTFGSGTRLTVV.

This clonotype was detected ten times or more. The chain joins TRBV18 to TRBJ2-7, with 9 bases lining up with TRBD1. Trimming removed 2 bases from V and 7 bases from J; junction bases left unmatched: 6. This CDR3 contains 14 residues. CDR1 KGHSH and CDR2 LQKENI come from the germline V gene. In DNA, the CDR3 is TGTGCCAGCTCACCAGGGGGACAGGGTGGTGAGCAGTACTTC. Translating gives CASSPGGQGGEQYF.

This clonotype was counted many times. The chain uses TRBV5-1 and TRBJ2-7; no clear D gene. Trimming cost V 0 bases and J 6 bases, with 7 bases left between them. The germline V gene encodes CDR1 SGHRS and CDR2 YFSETQ. The CDR3 length is 12 residues. The CDR3 here is CASSLGTSEQYF. The CDR3 nucleotides read TGCGCCAGCAGCTTGGGAACCAGCGAGCAGTACTTC.

This clonotype was counted many times. This rearrangement joins TRBV5-1 to TRBJ2-1; the match to TRBD1 covers 10 bases. Trimming took 0 bases from V and 4 from J; bases not matched to a gene: 4. Germline-derived CDR1 and CDR2 are SGHRS and YFSETQ. The CDR3 is made up of 16 amino acids. The CDR3 DNA is TGCGCCAGCAGCTTGGAACCGGGACAGGGGTACAATGAGCAGTTCTTC. It translates to CASSLEPGQGYNEQFF.

This clonotype came up many times. The chain joins TRBV20-1 to TRBJ2-3; a weak D match, TRBD1 (5 bases). Germline V gene sequence: CDR1 DFQATT, CDR2 SNEGSKA (reference sequence). This CDR3 has 16 amino acids. Trimming cost V 6 bases and J 2 bases, with 21 bases left between them. The CDR3 DNA is TGCAGTGCGAGCAGGCAGGGCAGAGGAATCACAGATACGCAGTATTTT. It yields the protein CSASRQGRGITDTQYF.

This clonotype has at least ten counts. The rearrangement joins TRBV5-1 to TRBJ2-5; D gene uncertain. Trimming shortened V by 0 bases and J by 3 bases, and 3 bases separated the two germline ends. The germline CDR1 and CDR2 sequences are SGHRS and YFSETQ. The CDR3 has 12 residues. This chain's CDR3 is CASSLGKETQYF. For the CDR3, the DNA is TGCGCCAGCAGCTTGGGTAAAGAGACCCAGTACTTC.

This clonotype was counted a few times. A read error may account for a junction end that differs from germline. The chain combines TRBV20-1 with TRBJ2-2; D is unclear. The germline V gene has CDR1 DFQATT and CDR2 SNEGSKA (reference sequence). The CDR3 spans 16 residues. The CDR3 DNA is TGCTGTGCTAGAGATTCTGGCGGCCACTACACCGGGGAGCTGTTTTTT. This gives the protein CCARDSGGHYTGELFF.

This clonotype was seen many times. This sequence joins TRBV5-1 and TRBJ2-7; unclear D gene. V was shortened by 3 bases and J by 2 bases, with 9 bases between the two germline ends. The CDR3 length is 13 residues. Per germline, CDR1 SGHRS and CDR2 YFSETQ. The CDR3 reads CASSSPETYEQYF. CDR3 sequence (DNA): TGCGCCAGCAGCTCGCCAGAAACCTACGAGCAGTACTTC.

This clonotype was counted only a few times. This chain joins TRBV4-3 and TRBJ2-4; TRBD2 matches 13 bases. V lost 1 base and J lost 0; bases outside the gene matches: 6. Germline assignment: CDR1 LGHNA and CDR2 YSLEER. The CDR3 length is 19 residues. The CDR3 loop is CASSQVLAGGYLAKNIQYF. The CDR3 nucleotides are TGCGCCAGCAGCCAAGTACTAGCGGGAGGGTACTTAGCCAAAAACATTCAGTACTTC.

This clonotype came up many times. This sequence joins TRBV7-3 and TRBJ2-5, with TRBD1 matching over 9 bases. CDR3 length equals 13 residues. Germline loops: CDR1 SGHTA, CDR2 FQGTGA. With V trimmed by 5 bases and J by 7 bases, 5 bases remained unmatched. CDR3 in amino acids: CASSPDRGRTQYF. The CDR3 nucleotides are TGTGCCAGCAGCCCGGACAGGGGTCGGACCCAGTACTTC. Based on the CDR3 plus reference TRBV7-3 and TRBJ2-5, the full variable domain is GAGVSQTPSNKVTEKGKYVELRCDPISGHTALYWYRQSLGQGPEFLIYFQGTGAADDSGLPNDRFFAVRPEGSVSTLKIQRTERGDSAVYLCASSPDRGRTQYFGPGTRLLVL.